This T cell receptor (beta chain) was identified in a study of regulatory T cells in long-lasting Graves disease. The CDR3 contains 11 residues. The V gene's germline CDR1 is ENHRY and CDR2 SYGVKD. The V gene lost 9 bases and the J gene lost 4 bases, with 8 bases spanning the gap. The time point was: newly diagnosed GD, antithyroid drugs for less than 3 months. There was RNA extracted from PBMCs, and the TCR library was made from it. In building TCR beta libraries, iRepertoire HTBI primers were used together with Arm-PCR of CDR3 regions. TCRdb reanalysed the multiplex PCR reads using MiXCR and keeps one entry per CDR3 protein. The profile shows 400,000 to 650,000 distinct CDR3 sequences, about 16% of them singletons. These same records also appear under a second study, on T cells in Graves' hyperthyroidism and ophthalmopathy.

The specimen was peripheral blood mononuclear cells (PBMCs), collected at new diagnosis, from a patient treated with antithyroid drugs. The TCR was taken from a woman aged 40-60 years with Graves disease. The chain carries TRBV10-3 and TRBJ2-3; D gene unclear. Here the CDR3 reads CAMASADTQYF. DNA for the CDR3: TGTGCCATGGCGTCGGCAGATACGCAGTATTTT.